This T cell receptor (beta chain) appears in the sequencing data of a study of vaccination and CD4 T cells after COVID-19. Study-wide background: Investigators drew the post-COVID samples a median around 96 days after diagnosis, with a range of 35 to 161.

V lost 3 bases, J lost 7 bases, and 7 bases stayed unmatched. Germline CDR1 SGDLS, CDR2 YYNGEE. CDR3 length: 15 residues. The Oncomine TCR Beta short-read assay sequenced DNA from cultured CD4+ T cells. Via MiXCR, TCRdb re-called the PCR reads, giving one row per CDR3 protein. The sample has some 13,000 distinct CDR3 sequences, under 55% seen once. Documented treatment: approximately nine-day PBMC culture with coronavirus spike peptide pools or control peptides (ViraFEST assay). Peptide pools at around 9.1 ug/ml, together with 10 IU/ml IL-2, were added to cultures of some 1.9 million PBMCs per well. Comments on this clonotype: Its antigen is still unknown.

The chain combines TRBV9 with TRBJ1-6; the match to TRBD1 covers 7 bases. The source of this sequence is a human donor who had recovered from COVID-19. Sequenced sample: CD4+ T cells from blood, cultured in vitro. The CDR3 region is CASSAQSGGNSPLHF. The CDR3 nucleotides read TGTGCCAGCAGCGCTCAATCAGGGGGGAATTCACCCCTCCACTTT.